These 14 T cell receptor beta chains originate from one sample sequenced in a study of control samples from healthy donors and cancer patients (dated by TCRdb to about 2020). Library preparation employed the immunoSEQ multiplex PCR assay. As stored in TCRdb, this immuneACCESS dataset retains in-frame rearrangements with V and J assigned. A fraction of the clones does not appear; measured against another copy, unresolved V genes explain less than half of the discrepancy, and the remainder lacks a known reason. In this sample's table one finds under 200,000 clones. 2.2% of the sample is taken by the ten largest. Sequences were obtained from blood. The receptors were gathered from a woman aged 25 to 39 in good health.

This chain uses TRBV7-9 with TRBJ1-4; D remains unclear. CDR3 size: 15 residues. V lost 1 base, J lost 5 bases, and 11 bases lay in between. Germline V gives CDR1 SEHNR, CDR2 FQNEAQ (reference sequence). The CDR3 DNA follows: TGTGCCAGCAGCTTAGGCCACAGACCGAATGAAAAACTGTTTTTT. Its translation: CASSLGHRPNEKLFF.

The chain carries TRBV10-3 and TRBJ1-1; D not certain. The CDR3 loop spans 12 amino acids. Germline V gene lookup returns CDR1 ENHRY and CDR2 SYGVKD. Trimming removed 8 bases from V and 1 base from J, with 8 bases in between. The CDR3: CAIRSSNTEAFF. The CDR3 DNA is TGTGCCATCCGCAGTTCGAACACTGAAGCTTTCTTT.

V usage is TRBV28 and J usage is TRBJ2-3; no definite D call. Between the trimmed V and J ends, which lost 3 bases and 0 bases, there was a span of 13 bases. The CDR3 contains 16 residues. Germline V gene data show CDR1 as MDHEN and CDR2 as SYDVKM. The CDR3 is CASSFKGGTSTDTQYF. As DNA, the CDR3 is TGTGCCAGCAGTTTTAAAGGCGGAACTAGCACAGATACGCAGTATTTT.

This chain connects TRBV6-4 to TRBJ1-2; TRBD1 is a possible D gene (5 bases). The CDR3 has 13 amino acids. Germline V gene data show CDR1 as MRHNA and CDR2 as SNTAGT. V lost 6 bases to trimming and J lost 3 bases, with 11 bases between them. CDR3 sequence (DNA): TGTGCCAGCAGGAGGGACGGGGACTATGGCTACACCTTC. Translation: CASRRDGDYGYTF.

The V and J genes are TRBV5-1 and TRBJ2-3; perhaps TRBD2 as D (6 bases). CDR1 SGHRS and CDR2 YFSETQ come from the germline V gene. The CDR3 spans 15 residues. With 0 bases removed from V and 3 bases from J, the gap between germline ends came to 11 bases. CDR3 in DNA: TGCGCCAGCAGCTTGGGGCGGGGTGGGACAGATACGCAGTATTTT. Its translation: CASSLGRGGTDTQYF.

The V call is TRBV6-2 or TRBV6-3, the J call TRBJ1-5; 8 bases align to TRBD1. The germline gives CDR1 MNHEY, CDR2 SVGEGT. The CDR3 spans 14 residues. With V trimmed by 4 bases and J by 2 bases, 1 base remained unmatched. CDR3 bases: TGTGCCAGCAGTTTGACAGGGGGCAATCAGCCCCAGCATTTT. Protein: CASSLTGGNQPQHF.

V gene TRBV6-5 combines with J gene TRBJ1-2; D is perhaps TRBD1 (6 bases). Trimming removed 6 bases from V and 2 bases from J, with 10 bases in between. This CDR3 contains 13 residues. Germline V gives CDR1 MNHEY, CDR2 SVGAGI. CDR3 in amino acids: CASRIGQNYGYTF. The CDR3 DNA follows: TGTGCCAGCAGGATCGGACAGAACTATGGCTACACCTTC.

The chain combines TRBV4-3 with TRBJ1-4; possibly TRBD1 for D (5 bases). From germline, CDR1 is LGHNA and CDR2 YSLEER. V lost 1 base, J lost 0 bases, and 9 bases lay in between. There are 16 residues in the CDR3. The CDR3 nucleotides read TGCGCCAGCAGCCAAGTGGGGCAGGCAACTAATGAAAAACTGTTTTTT. Translating gives CASSQVGQATNEKLFF.

The rearrangement links TRBV25-1 to TRBJ1-1; D is unclear. There are 11 residues in the CDR3. Germline V gene lookup returns CDR1 MGHDK and CDR2 SYGVNS. V lost 4 bases, J lost 4 bases, and 4 bases lay in between. Here the CDR3 reads CASSASTEAFF. CDR3 nucleotide sequence: TGTGCCAGCAGTGCGTCCACTGAAGCTTTCTTT. The variable domain in full, with the rest retrieved from reference TRBV25-1 and TRBJ1-1, is EADIYQTPRYLVIGTGKKITLECSQTMGHDKMYWYQQDPGMELHLIHYSYGVNSTEKGDLSSESTVSRIRTEHFPLTLESARPSHTSQYLCASSASTEAFFGQGTRLTVV.

The chain joins TRBV5-4 to TRBJ1-6; maybe TRBD1 (5 bases). This CDR3 is 15 amino acids long. Trimming cost V 5 bases and J 5 bases, with 14 bases left between them. Germline values: CDR1 SGHNT, CDR2 YYREEE (reference sequence). CDR3 sequence (DNA): TGTGCCAGCAGGATGCAGGGCATAGATAATTCACCCCTCCACTTT. Its protein product is CASRMQGIDNSPLHF.

The gene calls are TRBV11-2 and TRBJ2-1; 9 nucleotides match TRBD2. V lost 6 bases, J lost 6 bases, and 3 bases stayed unmatched. The CDR3 spans 13 residues. Per the germline V gene, CDR1 is SGHAT and CDR2 is FQNNGV. The CDR3 sequence: CASSRRGGNEQFF. The CDR3 DNA follows: TGTGCCAGCAGTCGGCGGGGGGGCAATGAGCAGTTCTTC.

This chain links TRBV4-3 with TRBJ1-3, with 9 bases that match TRBD1. Trimming took 4 bases from V and 3 from J; bases not matched to a gene: 7. Per germline, CDR1 LGHNA and CDR2 YSLEER. The CDR3 has 16 residues. Written as DNA, the CDR3 is TGCGCCAGCAGCCCACACAGGGGGCAAGGTGGAAACACCATATATTTT. It translates to CASSPHRGQGGNTIYF.

The J gene is TRBJ1-2, the V gene TRBV7-9; D possibly corresponds to TRBD1 (6 bases). Trimming removed 1 base from V and 1 base from J, with 16 bases in between. Germline CDR1 reads SEHNR; CDR2 reads FQNEAQ (reference sequence). This CDR3 region has 17 residues. Here the CDR3 reads CASSLEIGQSLNYGYTF. CDR3 coding DNA: TGTGCCAGCAGCTTAGAGATCGGACAGTCACTTAACTATGGCTACACCTTC.

The rearrangement links TRBV5-1 to TRBJ1-3; 7 nucleotides agree with TRBD1. The CDR3 contains 15 residues. The germline V gene has CDR1 SGHRS and CDR2 YFSETQ. The trim removed 4 bases at V and 2 bases at J, leaving 6 bases unmatched. The CDR3 DNA reads as TGCGCCAGCAGCCCCATGACAGGGACTGGAAACACCATATATTTT. Protein sequence: CASSPMTGTGNTIYF.